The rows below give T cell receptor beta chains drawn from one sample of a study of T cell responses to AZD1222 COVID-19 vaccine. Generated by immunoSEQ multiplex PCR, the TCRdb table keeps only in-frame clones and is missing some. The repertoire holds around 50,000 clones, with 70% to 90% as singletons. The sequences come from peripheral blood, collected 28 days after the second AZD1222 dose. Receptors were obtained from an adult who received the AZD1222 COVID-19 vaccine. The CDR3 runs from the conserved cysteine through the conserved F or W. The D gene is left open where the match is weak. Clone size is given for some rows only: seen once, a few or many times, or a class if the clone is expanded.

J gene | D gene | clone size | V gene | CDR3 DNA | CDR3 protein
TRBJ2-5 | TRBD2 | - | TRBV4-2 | TGTGCCAGCAGCCTCCTAGCGGGGGGGCCGGGAGAGACCCAGTACTTC | CASSLLAGGPGETQYF
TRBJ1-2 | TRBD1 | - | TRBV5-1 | TGCGCCAGCAGCTTGCGGGTCGGCAGGGGGCGGCTCTATGGCTACACCTTC | CASSLRVGRGRLYGYTF
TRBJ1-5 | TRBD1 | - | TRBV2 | TGTGCCAGCACCCTAGACAGGGGCATCGGTCAGCCCCAGCATTTT | CASTLDRGIGQPQHF
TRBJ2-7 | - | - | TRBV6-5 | TGTGCCAGCAGTTCTTCCAGGGGCGTCCACGAGCAGTACTTC | CASSSSRGVHEQYF
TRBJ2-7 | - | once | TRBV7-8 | TGTGCCAGCAGCTCGGACCTCCTACAGTACGAGCAGTACTTC | CASSSDLLQYEQYF
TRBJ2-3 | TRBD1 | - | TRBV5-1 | TGCGCCAGCAGCTTGAGGGGGGACAGGGAGGAAACGCAGTATTTT | CASSLRGDREETQYF
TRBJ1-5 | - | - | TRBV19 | TGTGCCAGTAGTATTGAGGGGAGGGGACAGCCCCAGCATTTT | CASSIEGRGQPQHF
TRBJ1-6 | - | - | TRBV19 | TGTGCCAGTAGTACCCGGGTCTCTGTCTTTAAGAATTCACCCCTCCACTTT | CASSTRVSVFKNSPLHF
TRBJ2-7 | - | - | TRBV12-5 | TGTGCTAGTGGTTTTGGCACCTCTTACGAGCAGTACTTC | CASGFGTSYEQYF
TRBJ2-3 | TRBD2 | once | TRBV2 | TGTGCCAGCAGTGGGCGGACTAGCGGTAGAGATACGCAGTATTTT | CASSGRTSGRDTQYF
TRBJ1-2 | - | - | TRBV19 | TGTGCCAGTAGTATCTCCCGCAGGCCCTATGGCTACACCTTC | CASSISRRPYGYTF
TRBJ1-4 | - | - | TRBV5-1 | TGCGCCAGCACTCCGGGGCCAGCGATTCTTGAAGAAAAACTGTTTTTT | CASTPGPAILEEKLFF
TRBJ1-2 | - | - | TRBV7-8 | TGTGCCAGCAGCACGGGACGAGAACGTGGCTACACCTTC | CASSTGRERGYTF
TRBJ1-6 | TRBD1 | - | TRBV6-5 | TGTGCCAGCAGGAGAACAGGGGGCTATTCACCCCTCCACTTT | CASRRTGGYSPLHF
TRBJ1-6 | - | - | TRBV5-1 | TGCGCCAGCAGCTTGAGAGTGTCGAGTGATTCACCCCTCCACTTT | CASSLRVSSDSPLHF
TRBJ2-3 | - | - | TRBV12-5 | TGTGCTAGTAGCGGGCTTAGCACAGATACGCAGTATTTT | CASSGLSTDTQYF
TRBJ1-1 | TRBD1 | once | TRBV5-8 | TGTGCCAGCAGCTTGGGACAGGGGGGCACTGAAGCTTTCTTT | CASSLGQGGTEAFF
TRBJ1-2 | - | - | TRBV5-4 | TGTGCCAGCAGCCCGGTCAAAGGGGCAGGCTACACCTTC | CASSPVKGAGYTF
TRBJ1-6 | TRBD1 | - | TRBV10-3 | TGTGCCATCAGTGAGGGGCAGGGGGGTCAAAATTCACCCCTCCACTTT | CAISEGQGGQNSPLHF
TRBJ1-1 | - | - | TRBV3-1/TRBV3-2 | TGTGCCAGCAGCCAAGTCAGCGCAAAAAGGACTGAAGCTTTCTTT | CASSQVSAKRTEAFF
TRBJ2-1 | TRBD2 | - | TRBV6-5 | TGTGCCAGCAGTTACCGGACTAGCGGGAAAATTGAGCAGTTCTTC | CASSYRTSGKIEQFF
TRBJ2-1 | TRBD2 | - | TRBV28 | TGTGCCAGCAGTCCTCGGACTAGCGGGAGCCTCGTGGGGAATGAGCAGTTCTTC | CASSPRTSGSLVGNEQFF
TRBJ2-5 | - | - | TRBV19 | TGTGCCAGTAGTATCGCGAAAGAGACCCAGTACTTC | CASSIAKETQYF
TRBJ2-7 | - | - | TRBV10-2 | TGCGCCAGCCTCCTTCGGGTCCAATCCTACGAGCAGTACTTC | CASLLRVQSYEQYF
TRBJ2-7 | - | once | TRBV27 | TGTGCCAGCAGTTCGTTCCGACTAGGGGGCGAAACGAACGAGCAGTACTTC | CASSSFRLGGETNEQYF
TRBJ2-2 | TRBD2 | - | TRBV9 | TGTGCCAGCAGGTCCGGGAGGGGTGAGCTGTTTTTT | CASRSGRGELFF
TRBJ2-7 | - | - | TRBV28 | TGTGCCAGCAGTCCAGACCAGATGAGCCCCTACGAGCAGTACTTC | CASSPDQMSPYEQYF
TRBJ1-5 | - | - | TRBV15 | TGTGCCACCAGGGGACTTCCTAGCAATCAGCCCCAGCATTTT | CATRGLPSNQPQHF
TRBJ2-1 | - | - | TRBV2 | TGTGCCAGCTTGGGGCCCGGGCAGTTCTTC | CASLGPGQFF
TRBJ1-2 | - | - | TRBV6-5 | TGTGCCAGCAGTTACGAAGGCATAGGCTATGGCTACACCTTC | CASSYEGIGYGYTF
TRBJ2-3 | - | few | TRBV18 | TGTGCCAGCTCACCACCTAGCGTCGGCACAGATACGCAGTATTTT | CASSPPSVGTDTQYF
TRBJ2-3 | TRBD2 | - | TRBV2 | TGTGCCAGCAGCCCCAGCGGGAGGGGGACAGATACGCAGTATTTT | CASSPSGRGTDTQYF
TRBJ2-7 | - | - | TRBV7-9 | TGTGCCAGCAGCTTAGGCAGGGACGAGCAGTACTTC | CASSLGRDEQYF
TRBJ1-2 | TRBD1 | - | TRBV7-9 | TGTGCCAGCAGCGACCCGGGACAGGGACCCTATGGCTACACCTTC | CASSDPGQGPYGYTF
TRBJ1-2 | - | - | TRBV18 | TGTGCCGGCAAAACGGACGGGGACTATGGCTACACCTTC | CAGKTDGDYGYTF
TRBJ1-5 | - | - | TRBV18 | TGTGCCAGCTCACCACCGGATCAGGGCCGACATCAGCCCCAGCATTTT | CASSPPDQGRHQPQHF
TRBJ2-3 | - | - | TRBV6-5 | TGTGCCAGCAGTTGGGACAAGAATACGCAGTATTTT | CASSWDKNTQYF
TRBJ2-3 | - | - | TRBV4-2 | TGTGCCAGCAGCCAAGGGGAGGGCACAGATACGCAGTATTTT | CASSQGEGTDTQYF
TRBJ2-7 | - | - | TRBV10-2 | TGCGCCAGCAGCTATCAAGCGTCAGTGCCATTATACGAGCAGTACTTC | CASSYQASVPLYEQYF
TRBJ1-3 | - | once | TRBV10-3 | TGTGCCATCAGGGGGCAGGGCTTGCAAAACACCATATATTTT | CAIRGQGLQNTIYF
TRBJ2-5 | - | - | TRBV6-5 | TGTGCCAGCAGTTTTCTGGGGGAGACCCAGTACTTC | CASSFLGETQYF
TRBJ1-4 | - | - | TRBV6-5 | TGTGCCAGCAGAGTCGACACGGTATCGAAACTGTTTTTT | CASRVDTVSKLFF
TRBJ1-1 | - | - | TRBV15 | TGTGCCACCAGCCGTAATCAGAACACTGAAGCTTTCTTT | CATSRNQNTEAFF
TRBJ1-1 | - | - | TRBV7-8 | TGTGCCAGCAGCCCGGCTCGGGGCACTGAAGCTTTCTTT | CASSPARGTEAFF
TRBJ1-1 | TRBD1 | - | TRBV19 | TGTGCCAGTAGTATCCCTGGACAGGGAAACACTGAAGCTTTCTTT | CASSIPGQGNTEAFF
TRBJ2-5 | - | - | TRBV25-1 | TGTGCCAGCAGTGCGACCCGAGGGGCCCAGTACTTC | CASSATRGAQYF
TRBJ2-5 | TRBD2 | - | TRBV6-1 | TGTGCCAGCAGTGAAATTTGGCGGTTAGCGGGAGTTGGAGAGACCCAGTACTTC | CASSEIWRLAGVGETQYF
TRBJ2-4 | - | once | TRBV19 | TGTGCCAGTAGAGACCCCCTTGGCAAAAACATTCAGTACTTC | CASRDPLGKNIQYF
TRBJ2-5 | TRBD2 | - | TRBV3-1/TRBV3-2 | TGTGCCAGCAGGAGGCGGGGGGACCAAGAGACCCAGTACTTC | CASRRRGDQETQYF
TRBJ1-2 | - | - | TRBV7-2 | TGTGCCAGCAGCTTATTCGCTGGGGACGGCTACACCTTC | CASSLFAGDGYTF
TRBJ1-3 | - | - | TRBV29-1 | TGCAGCGTCAACGACCCAGGACTCTCTGGAAACACCATATATTTT | CSVNDPGLSGNTIYF
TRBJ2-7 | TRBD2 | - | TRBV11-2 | TGTGCCAGCAGCTTGGCCCGCGGGAGCGTCGAGCAGTACTTC | CASSLARGSVEQYF
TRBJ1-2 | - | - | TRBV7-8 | TGTGCCAGCAGCTTAGCAGATGGGCACTATGGCTACACCTTC | CASSLADGHYGYTF